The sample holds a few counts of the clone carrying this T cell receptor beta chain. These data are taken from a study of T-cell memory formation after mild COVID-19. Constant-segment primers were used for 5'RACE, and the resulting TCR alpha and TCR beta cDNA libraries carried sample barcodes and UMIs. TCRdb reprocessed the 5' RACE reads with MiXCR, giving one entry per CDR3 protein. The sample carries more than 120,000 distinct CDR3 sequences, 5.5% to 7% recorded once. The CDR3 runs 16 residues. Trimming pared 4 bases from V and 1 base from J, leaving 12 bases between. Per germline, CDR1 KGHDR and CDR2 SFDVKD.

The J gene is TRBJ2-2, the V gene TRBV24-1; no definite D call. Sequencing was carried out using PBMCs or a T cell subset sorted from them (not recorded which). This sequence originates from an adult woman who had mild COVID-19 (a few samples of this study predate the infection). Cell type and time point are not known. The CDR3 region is CATSDNNGRNTGELFF. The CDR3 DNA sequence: TGTGCCACCAGTGACAACAATGGACGGAACACCGGGGAGCTGTTTTTT.